Each of the 5 T cell receptor beta chains below was sequenced from the same sample in a study of OX40 agonist ivuxolimab in advanced cancers. Method: immunoSEQ multiplex PCR; TCRdb's copy keeps in-frame clones and lacks some. Here the sample spans under 65,000 clones, 80% to 95% being singletons. Specimen: CD4+ or CD8+ T cells sorted from blood, collected in a trial of the OX40 agonist ivuxolimab. Every receptor here comes from an adult with an advanced solid tumor such as melanoma, head and neck, liver or kidney cancer.

The V gene is TRBV6-1, the J gene TRBJ2-5; D is uncertain. The germline gives CDR1 MNHNS, CDR2 SASEGT. This CDR3 has 12 amino acids. V gave up 8 bases and J gave up 2 bases, with 9 bases separating them. For the CDR3, the DNA is TGTGCCAGCCAAGGATGGCAAGAGACCCAGTACTTC. Residues: CASQGWQETQYF.

This sequence joins TRBV4-3 and TRBJ2-1; D perhaps matches TRBD2 (5 bases). There are 15 residues in the CDR3. Germline CDR1 reads LGHNA; CDR2 reads YSLEER. V lost 1 base to trimming and J lost 7 bases, with 14 bases between them. CDR3 in DNA: TGCGCCAGCAGCCAAGGCGTTAGCGTGGGAAATGAGCAGTTCTTC. Translated: CASSQGVSVGNEQFF.

Only a few counts were recorded for this clone. This chain uses TRBV19 with TRBJ1-2; maybe TRBD1 (5 bases). Trimming cost V 3 bases and J 4 bases, with 9 bases left between them. The germline V gene encodes CDR1 LNHDA and CDR2 SQIVND (reference sequence). The CDR3 spans 13 residues. The CDR3 region is CASSMPGLYGYTF. CDR3 in DNA: TGTGCCAGTAGTATGCCAGGGCTCTATGGCTACACCTTC.

This clone has only one observation. V usage is TRBV9 and J usage is TRBJ2-1, with 7 bases fitting TRBD2. The CDR3 spans 15 residues. The J segment lost 7 bases and the V segment lost 5 bases, leaving 12 bases of the junction unmatched. Germline lookup yields CDR1 SGDLS and CDR2 YYNGEE. CDR3 nucleotides: TGTGCCAGCAGTGAAAGCGGGATGGCTCGAAATGAGCAGTTCTTC. It encodes CASSESGMARNEQFF.

This clone was observed a single time. The gene calls are TRBV7-9 and TRBJ2-7; no firm D call. The CDR3 is made up of 12 amino acids. From germline, CDR1 is SEHNR and CDR2 FQNEAQ (reference sequence). V lost 4 bases and J 3 bases, leaving 7 bases between the germline ends. The CDR3 reads CASSSVHYEQYF. Here the CDR3 DNA reads TGTGCCAGCAGCTCGGTACACTACGAGCAGTACTTC.